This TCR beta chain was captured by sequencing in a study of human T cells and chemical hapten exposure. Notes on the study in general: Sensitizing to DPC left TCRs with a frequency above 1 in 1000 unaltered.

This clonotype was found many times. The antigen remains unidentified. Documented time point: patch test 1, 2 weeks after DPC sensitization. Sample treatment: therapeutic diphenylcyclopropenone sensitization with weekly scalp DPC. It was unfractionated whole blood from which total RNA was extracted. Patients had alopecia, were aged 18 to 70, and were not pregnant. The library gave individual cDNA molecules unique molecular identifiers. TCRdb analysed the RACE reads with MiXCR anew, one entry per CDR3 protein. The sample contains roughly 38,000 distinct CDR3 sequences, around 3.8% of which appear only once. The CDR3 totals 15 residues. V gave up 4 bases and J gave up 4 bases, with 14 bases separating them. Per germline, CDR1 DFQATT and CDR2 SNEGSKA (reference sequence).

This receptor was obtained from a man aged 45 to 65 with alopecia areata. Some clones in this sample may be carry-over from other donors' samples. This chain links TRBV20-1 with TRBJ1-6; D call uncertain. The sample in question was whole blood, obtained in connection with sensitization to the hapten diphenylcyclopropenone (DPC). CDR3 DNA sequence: TGCAGTGCTACCCCTACACGTGGTTATAATTCACCCCTCCACTTT. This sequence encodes CSATPTRGYNSPLHF.